This is a list of T cell receptor beta chains from one sample in a study of control samples from healthy donors and cancer patients. The protocol was immunoSEQ multiplex PCR, while the TCRdb copy is restricted to in-frame clones and leaves out a portion. Found here are 150,000 to 200,000 clones, roughly 90% of them singletons; the top ten hold 1.2% to 1.5%. The sample taken for sequencing was blood. The receptors derive from a woman aged 45-65 years in good health. The CDR3 runs from the conserved cysteine through the conserved F or W. Fields, in order: CDR3 DNA, CDR3 protein, CDR3 length, D gene, V gene, J gene, clone size. The D gene is left open where the match is weak. Size is stated for part of the rows, as once, few or many counts, or as a class when the clone is expanded.

TGTGCCAGCACAAGGGCCGACAGTGGGCGGGGCACCTACGAGCAGTACTTC,CASTRADSGRGTYEQYF,17,.,TRBV9,TRBJ2-7,.
TGTGCCAGCAGTTTGTGGGGGAATCAGCCCCAGCATTTT,CASSLWGNQPQHF,13,.,TRBV7-9,TRBJ1-5,.
TGTGCCAGCAGCGTAGCTGGGACAGGGTTATACGAGCAGTACTTC,CASSVAGTGLYEQYF,15,TRBD1,TRBV9,TRBJ2-7,.
TGTGCCAGCATTGGGGGTTATTACGAGCAGTACTTC,CASIGGYYEQYF,12,.,TRBV6-6,TRBJ2-7,.
TGTGCCAGCAGCTTAGGGGCCGGGTCCTATAATTCACCCCTCCACTTT,CASSLGAGSYNSPLHF,16,.,TRBV5-4,TRBJ1-6,.
TGTGCCAGTAGTATAGGATTTGGAGGTCTTAACTATGGCTACACCTTC,CASSIGFGGLNYGYTF,16,.,TRBV19,TRBJ1-2,.
TGTGCCAGCAACGGGGTAGGGGGTGAGGTTTACGAGCAGTACTTC,CASNGVGGEVYEQYF,15,.,TRBV6-5,TRBJ2-7,.
TGTGCCAGCAGCCAAGTTGTATTCGACAGGGTTACCCTCCGAGAGTATGGCTACACCTTC,CASSQVVFDRVTLREYGYTF,20,TRBD1,TRBV3-1/TRBV3-2,TRBJ1-2,.
TGCGCCAGCAGCCAGGACAGGGGGCCGTTCGAGCAGTACTTC,CASSQDRGPFEQYF,14,TRBD1,TRBV5-1,TRBJ2-7,once
TGTGCCAGCAGCTTCCGGACGTCCCGGGCTTTCTTT,CASSFRTSRAFF,12,.,TRBV5-4,TRBJ1-1,few
TGTGCCAGCTCTACGACAGGGACCAACGTCCTGACTTTC,CASSTTGTNVLTF,13,TRBD1,TRBV18,TRBJ2-6,.
TGTGCCAGCAGTTTAAACAGGTTGTATGGCTACACCTTC,CASSLNRLYGYTF,13,.,TRBV28,TRBJ1-2,.
TGTGCCAGCAGTGAAGGCCGTGGGGCCAGATACGAGCAGTACTTC,CASSEGRGARYEQYF,15,.,TRBV6-1,TRBJ2-7,once
TGTGCCAGCAGCCGCTCTGACTACGAGCAGTACTTC,CASSRSDYEQYF,12,.,TRBV11-1,TRBJ2-7,once
TGCGCCAGCAGCTTGGTACAGGGCGGTGGCTACACCTTC,CASSLVQGGGYTF,13,.,TRBV5-1,TRBJ1-2,.
TGTGCCAGCATGATGTATCCGGATGAGCAGTTCTTC,CASMMYPDEQFF,12,.,TRBV7-9,TRBJ2-1,.
TGTGCCAGCAGCCGACCGGGACAGGGCTACAATGAGCAGTTCTTC,CASSRPGQGYNEQFF,15,TRBD1,TRBV14,TRBJ2-1,few
TGTGCCAGCAGCTTTGGATCTAGAGAAACAGATACGCAGTATTTT,CASSFGSRETDTQYF,15,.,TRBV5-6,TRBJ2-3,.
TGTGCCACTCCCCCCCCCTTAGCCGATAATGAAAAACTGTTTTTT,CATPPPLADNEKLFF,15,.,TRBV19,TRBJ1-4,.
TGTGCCAGCAGAATTTTCTCTGGAAACACCATATATTTT,CASRIFSGNTIYF,13,.,TRBV28,TRBJ1-3,.
TGTGCCAGCAGCCCCCGGCGGGGGGATGATCAGCCCCAGCATTTT,CASSPRRGDDQPQHF,15,.,TRBV7-8,TRBJ1-5,.
TGCAGCGCGCAAACGGGAGTGCCAGACGAGCAGTACTTC,CSAQTGVPDEQYF,13,.,TRBV29-1,TRBJ2-7,.
TGTGCCACCAGCACTGTGAGGGGATTCAAGAACACTGAAGCTTTCTTT,CATSTVRGFKNTEAFF,16,.,TRBV15,TRBJ1-1,many
TGTGCCAGCACCGGACAGGATACATGGGAGCAGCCCCAGCATTTT,CASTGQDTWEQPQHF,15,TRBD1,TRBV28,TRBJ1-5,.
TGTGCCAGTGGACCCCTCGCGGGAGAGGCAGATACGCAGTATTTT,CASGPLAGEADTQYF,15,TRBD2,TRBV19,TRBJ2-3,once
TGTGCCAGCTCACCACCGGGGACAGGGTGGAACTCTGGAAACACCATATATTTT,CASSPPGTGWNSGNTIYF,18,TRBD1,TRBV18,TRBJ1-3,.
TGTGCCAGCAGTGAGGGAGCTTCACCCCTCCACTTT,CASSEGASPLHF,12,.,TRBV25-1,TRBJ1-6,.
TGCGCCAGCAGCCAGGACACGGGAGCAACTAATGAAAAACTGTTTTTT,CASSQDTGATNEKLFF,16,.,TRBV4-1,TRBJ1-4,.
TGTGCCAGCAGGAGCGGGGGCCTAGCCAAAAACATTCAGTACTTC,CASRSGGLAKNIQYF,15,TRBD2,TRBV6-5,TRBJ2-4,.
TGTGCCAGCATCTTAGGGGCCCTCGGTTCTCCTGAAGCTTTCTTT,CASILGALGSPEAFF,15,.,TRBV28,TRBJ1-1,.
TGTGCCAGCAGTTTAGGGCTAGCGGGGACCGGGGAGCTGTTTTTT,CASSLGLAGTGELFF,15,TRBD2,TRBV27,TRBJ2-2,.
TGTGCTAGTGGTTTGGCAAACGCTGAGGCTTTCTTT,CASGLANAEAFF,12,.,TRBV12-5,TRBJ1-1,once
TGTGCCAGCAGCGCCACGGGCCCAGATACGCAGTATTTT,CASSATGPDTQYF,13,.,TRBV7-9,TRBJ2-3,few
TGTGCCAGCAGTAAATCGGGACTAGCGGGGGGGGAGACCCAGTACTTC,CASSKSGLAGGETQYF,16,TRBD2,TRBV28,TRBJ2-5,.
TGTGCCAGCGGCACTGGACAGCCGGACACTGAAGCTTTCTTT,CASGTGQPDTEAFF,14,.,TRBV5-5,TRBJ1-1,once
TGTGCCAGCACCCCAGCGGGAGGGCCCTACGAGCAGTACTTC,CASTPAGGPYEQYF,14,TRBD2,TRBV27,TRBJ2-7,.
TGTGCCAGCAGCTTAAGACAGGGGGCGAAGGATGAGCAGTTCTTC,CASSLRQGAKDEQFF,15,TRBD1,TRBV7-2,TRBJ2-1,.
TGTGCCAGCAGTTACACAGGGCCCCACTCTGGAAACACCATATATTTT,CASSYTGPHSGNTIYF,16,.,TRBV6-2/TRBV6-3,TRBJ1-3,.
TGTGCCAGCAGCTTTTACACTGAAGCTTTCTTT,CASSFYTEAFF,11,.,TRBV5-6,TRBJ1-1,once
TGTGCCAGCAGCTTAGATGAAGGGCAGGGCGGCCAGCCCCAGCATTTT,CASSLDEGQGGQPQHF,16,.,TRBV11-3,TRBJ1-5,.
TGCGCCAGCAGCTTGGCGGGACGGACCACAGATACGCAGTATTTT,CASSLAGRTTDTQYF,15,.,TRBV5-1,TRBJ2-3,once
TGTGCCAGCAGCCCGGGGGACAGGGTGAACAGGCAGCCCCAGCATTTT,CASSPGDRVNRQPQHF,16,TRBD1,TRBV13,TRBJ1-5,.
TGTGCCAGCAGCATTTTAGCCTCAAATGAAAAACTGTTTTTT,CASSILASNEKLFF,14,.,TRBV7-9,TRBJ1-4,once
TGTGCCTGCCAGGACGGCCGTAATTCACCCCTCCACTTT,CACQDGRNSPLHF,13,.,TRBV27,TRBJ1-6,.